This entry lists 20 T cell receptor beta chains sequenced from one sample in a study of T cell responses to AZD1222 COVID-19 vaccine. Produced via immunoSEQ multiplex PCR; TCRdb's table is partial and in-frame only. This table has 95,000 to 100,000 clones, over 75% appearing once. The specimen was peripheral blood, collected on day 0 of AZD1222 vaccination. These receptors were collected from an adult in good health.

This chain uses TRBV28 with TRBJ1-1, with D maybe TRBD1 (5 bases). The CDR3 is 16 residues long. Germline values: CDR1 MDHEN, CDR2 SYDVKM. V dropped 4 bases and J dropped 8 bases, with 23 bases sitting between them. The CDR3 protein is CASSSPRLFGGDEAFF. In nucleotides, the CDR3 is TGTGCCAGCAGTTCCCCCCGTTTGTTCGGGGGGGACGAAGCTTTCTTT.

The J gene is TRBJ2-7, the V gene TRBV7-8, with TRBD1 matching 7 bases. Germline V gene lookup returns CDR1 SGHVS and CDR2 FQNEAQ. The CDR3 is 14 amino acids. V was pared by 5 bases and J by 4 bases, with 8 bases of the junction left unmatched. CDR3 nucleotides: TGTGCCAGCAGCGAACCGGGACAGAGATACGAGCAGTACTTC. Residues: CASSEPGQRYEQYF. Full variable domain (remainder filled in from reference TRBV7-8 and TRBJ2-7): GAGVSQSPRYKVAKRGQDVALRCDPISGHVSLFWYQQALGQGPEFLTYFQNEAQLDKSGLPSDRFFAERPEGSVSTLKIQRTQQEDSAVYLCASSEPGQRYEQYFGPGTRLTVT.

The rearrangement links TRBV15 to TRBJ1-6; 7 bases line up with TRBD1. The CDR3 totals 13 residues. Looked up from germline, CDR1 is LNHNV and CDR2 is YYDKDF (reference sequence). Losses at the gene ends were 5 bases for V and 8 bases for J; bases not matched to a gene: 3. CDR3 sequence (DNA): TGTGCCACCAGCTCCCAGGGGGATTCACCCCTCCACTTT. Its translation is CATSSQGDSPLHF. Combining the CDR3 with reference TRBV15 and TRBJ1-6 gives the whole variable domain DAMVIQNPRYQVTQFGKPVTLSCSQTLNHNVMYWYQQKSSQAPKLLFHYYDKDFNNEADTPDNFQSRRPNTSFCFLDIRSPGLGDTAMYLCATSSQGDSPLHFGNGTRLTVT.

This clone was recorded a few times. V gene TRBV4-1 combines with J gene TRBJ1-1; D gene uncertain. The ends were cut back, 9 bases at V and 5 bases at J, with 10 bases in the middle. CDR3 length: 11 amino acids. Germline V gene lookup returns CDR1 MGHRA and CDR2 YSYEKL. CDR3 DNA sequence: TGCGCCAGTTCAGCGGGAACTGAAGCTTTCTTT. Its protein product is CASSAGTEAFF.

This chain links TRBV2 with TRBJ2-3; D is ambiguous. Germline V CDR1 and CDR2: SNHLY, FYNNEI. V was clipped by 2 bases and J by 0 bases, with 6 bases between them. This CDR3 has 14 residues. The CDR3 is CASSEIASTDTQYF. In DNA form, the CDR3 reads TGTGCCAGCAGTGAAATAGCTAGCACAGATACGCAGTATTTT.

V usage is TRBV28 and J usage is TRBJ2-5, with TRBD2 matching over 8 bases. The CDR3 length is 13 residues. Germline loops: CDR1 MDHEN, CDR2 SYDVKM. Germline trimming cut 9 bases from V and 2 bases from J; bases unmatched to any gene: 5. CDR3 in amino acids: CASVGRGQETQYF. For the CDR3, the DNA is TGTGCCAGTGTCGGGAGGGGTCAAGAGACCCAGTACTTC.

This clone turned up a few times. V gene TRBV18 combines with J gene TRBJ2-7; 9 bases fit TRBD2. The germline gives CDR1 KGHSH, CDR2 LQKENI. V shed 4 bases, J shed 3 bases, and the junction held 4 bases outside the gene matches. The CDR3 runs to 14 residues. CDR3 sequence (DNA): TGTGCCAGCTCACGACTAGCGGCCGACTACGAGCAGTACTTC. Residues: CASSRLAADYEQYF.

This chain joins TRBV6-1 and TRBJ1-5; D gene uncertain. This CDR3 region has 15 residues. Per germline, CDR1 MNHNS and CDR2 SASEGT. The V gene lost 3 bases and the J gene lost 5 bases, with 14 bases spanning the gap. Here the CDR3 DNA reads TGTGCCAGCAGTGAGGTGGGCCTCGGGTATCAGCCCCAGCATTTT. This translates into CASSEVGLGYQPQHF.

The chain employs TRBV21-1 and TRBJ2-1; the table gives TRBD1 as D, unverified against the DNA. TRBV21-1 is deemed a pseudogene. This CDR3 spans 17 amino acids. The CDR3 DNA reads TGTGCCAGCAGCAAAAAGGGGACAAGGGCGATATCTGGTGAGCAGTTCTTC. Residues: CASSKKGTRAISGEQFF.

The gene calls are TRBV5-4 and TRBJ1-6; 8 bases agree with TRBD1. Trimming cost V 2 bases and J 5 bases; bases outside gene matches: 9. Per germline, CDR1 SGHNT and CDR2 YYREEE (reference sequence). CDR3 length: 17 amino acids. As DNA, the CDR3 is TGTGCCAGCAGCTTTAGGACAGGGCCGTTCGATAATTCACCCCTCCACTTT. The encoded protein is CASSFRTGPFDNSPLHF.

V is TRBV5-6 and J is TRBJ2-7; D call uncertain. Per the germline V gene, CDR1 is SGHDT and CDR2 is YYEEEE. The CDR3 is 13 residues long. Trimming stripped 3 bases from V and 1 base from J, with 8 bases between. In DNA form, the CDR3 reads TGTGCCAGCAGCTCCAGCTATTCCTACGAGCAGTACTTC. Residues: CASSSSYSYEQYF. The full variable domain, completed using reference TRBV5-6 and TRBJ2-7, is DAGVTQSPTHLIKTRGQQVTLRCSPKSGHDTVSWYQQALGQGPQFIFQYYEEEERQRGNFPDRFSGHQFPNYSSELNVNALLLGDSALYLCASSSSYSYEQYFGPGTRLTVT.

The chain uses TRBV7-6 and TRBJ1-2; D possibly corresponds to TRBD1 (6 bases). The CDR3 is made up of 15 amino acids. The V end lost 1 base, the J end lost 0 bases, and 9 bases lay between the germline ends. Germline V lookup: CDR1 SGHVS, CDR2 FNYEAQ. The CDR3 DNA reads TGTGCCAGCAGCTTAGTAGCAGGGGCTAACTATGGCTACACCTTC. It translates to CASSLVAGANYGYTF. Variable domain in full (rest from reference TRBV7-6 and TRBJ1-2): GAGVSQSPRYKVTKRGQDVALRCDPISGHVSLYWYRQALGQGPEFLTYFNYEAQQDKSGLPNDRFSAERPEGSISTLTIQRTEQRDSAMYRCASSLVAGANYGYTFGSGTRLTVV.

The chain has TRBV4-1 and TRBJ1-2; D ambiguous. Germline-derived CDR1 and CDR2 are MGHRA and YSYEKL. The V gene lost 0 bases and the J gene lost 4 bases, with 15 bases spanning the gap. The CDR3 consists of 16 residues. This CDR3 is CASSQEPLLIPYGYTF. CDR3 coding DNA: TGCGCCAGCAGCCAAGAACCCCTACTGATCCCCTATGGCTACACCTTC.

The chain employs TRBV7-2 and TRBJ2-2; TRBD2 might be the D (5 bases). From germline, CDR1 is SGHTA and CDR2 FQGNSA. The length of the CDR3 is 15 residues. Trimming shortened V by 5 bases and J by 5 bases, and 15 bases separated the two germline ends. In DNA, the CDR3 is TGTGCCAGCAGCGCGAAGCTAAGCGGAACCGGGGAGCTGTTTTTT. Translating gives CASSAKLSGTGELFF. The full variable domain, its missing parts supplied by reference TRBV7-2 and TRBJ2-2, is GAGVSQSPSNKVTEKGKDVELRCDPISGHTALYWYRQSLGQGLEFLIYFQGNSAPDKSGLPSDRFSAERTGGSVSTLTIQRTQQEDSAVYLCASSAKLSGTGELFFGEGSRLTVL.

The chain has TRBV5-1 and TRBJ1-1; D is ambiguous. The CDR3 sequence is 15 residues long. Trimming pared 0 bases from V and 4 bases from J, leaving 13 bases between. Germline CDR1 SGHRS, CDR2 YFSETQ. The DNA for the CDR3 is TGCGCCAGCAGCTTGGATTGGGGTGGAGGCACTGAAGCTTTCTTT. This codes for CASSLDWGGGTEAFF. The full variable domain, rest sourced from reference TRBV5-1 and TRBJ1-1, is KAGVTQTPRYLIKTRGQQVTLSCSPISGHRSVSWYQQTPGQGLQFLFEYFSETQRNKGNFPGRFSGRQFSNSRSEMNVSTLELGDSALYLCASSLDWGGGTEAFFGQGTRLTVV.

This sequence joins TRBV3-1 (or the pseudogene TRBV3-2) and TRBJ1-3; no clear D gene. Germline CDR1 and CDR2: LGHDT and YNNKEL (reference sequence). Between the trimmed V and J ends, which lost 8 bases and 3 bases, there was a span of 17 bases. This CDR3 contains 15 residues. The CDR3 loop reads CASAIGSVGGNTIYF. The CDR3 DNA follows: TGTGCCAGCGCCATCGGGTCCGTGGGTGGAAACACCATATATTTT.

The V gene is TRBV2, the J gene TRBJ1-3; D is undetermined. Germline CDR1 and CDR2: SNHLY and FYNNEI. Deletions cut 2 bases from V and 0 bases from J, with 8 bases between. CDR3 length: 15 amino acids. The CDR3 sequence is CASSEMGSSGNTIYF. The CDR3 region has the DNA TGTGCCAGCAGTGAAATGGGGTCCTCTGGAAACACCATATATTTT.

The chain joins TRBV27 to TRBJ2-7, with D possibly being TRBD1 (6 bases). CDR1 MNHEY and CDR2 SMNVEV come from the germline V gene (reference sequence). Trimming took off 2 bases at V and 0 bases at J, with 8 bases between the two ends. CDR3 size: 14 residues. The CDR3 is CASSLGQHSYEQYF. The CDR3 nucleotides are TGTGCCAGCAGTTTAGGACAGCACTCCTACGAGCAGTACTTC.

V and J are TRBV7-9 and TRBJ1-6; D remains ambiguous. Germline V lookup: CDR1 SEHNR, CDR2 FQNEAQ (reference sequence). Trimming took 0 bases from V and 7 from J, leaving 7 bases between them. The CDR3 has 14 amino acids. The CDR3 sequence is CASSLASTNSPLHF. CDR3 in DNA: TGTGCCAGCAGCTTAGCGTCCACCAATTCACCCCTCCACTTT.

The rearrangement links TRBV12-3 or TRBV12-4 to TRBJ1-1, with 7 bases fitting TRBD1. V was pared by 1 base and J by 9 bases, with 5 bases of the junction left unmatched. This CDR3 comprises 13 residues. DNA for the CDR3: TGTGCCAGCAGTTTAGAGGGGGCGAAGAAAGCTTTCTTT. Its translation: CASSLEGAKKAFF.